Reported below is one T cell receptor beta chain. This clonotype has ten or more counts. Which antigen it targets is not known. Per-nucleotide qualities are absent, and no much larger clonotype sits a single base away. Receptor libraries were prepared by 5' RACE. The sequencing machine was an Illumina HiSeq 2500. A second PCR of roughly 6 to 12 cycles was run with a J-beta primer mix and a sample-barcoded 5' primer. A unique molecular identifier was introduced onto each TCR beta cDNA molecule by a template-switch 5' adaptor carrying 12 random nucleotides. Each sample yielded at least 2.5 million CDR3-containing paired-end reads. First-strand cDNA synthesis was performed from all RNA using the Mint cDNA synthesis kit, with priming by a TRBC-specific oligonucleotide. Following uracil-DNA glycosylase treatment, a first 18-cycle PCR with universal primers M1SS and BC2_uni_R was performed on all cDNA. For the original study's pipeline: Each sample was normalized by randomly selecting 1 million high-quality reads, each carrying a distinct molecular identifier. Instead of being binned into consensus sequences, reads that shared molecular identifiers were thrown out. MiTCR, set to a Q25 quality threshold and the strictest error-elimination algorithm, was used for CDR3 identification, clonotype clustering and error correction. Lower-bound total TCR beta diversity was estimated with a nonparametric unseen species model using Euler transformation. TCRdb applied fastp at Q25 and MiXCR to the public reads, then kept only in-frame beta chains. Here each entry gathers all rows of one CDR3 protein and keeps the most common genes and DNA. The V and J calls were determined by TCRdb, not by the authors. The table for this sample lists roughly 680,000 distinct CDR3 sequences; 40% to 65% of them were counted only once. The biggest ten clones account for approximately 12% of the sample.

This sample was taken from a study of blood T cells in healthy people across ages (dated by TCRdb to between 2014 and 2017). For the study in its entirety: In model experiments, template switching captured about one uniquely barcoded TCR beta cDNA molecule for every two T cells. Age-related changes in TCR beta repertoire diversity were measured in the study by deep sequencing normalized with unique cDNA molecular identifiers. The donors were divided into four age groups: young (average about 15 years), middle-aged (about 39), aged (about 60) and long-lived (82). To avoid experimental bias, donors of different ages were distributed randomly across sequencing lanes. For two donors (one aged 18 to 30 and one aged 80 or older), the study analyzed two additional independent replicas of 1 million unique cDNA reads from the same blood draw. Study-wide findings and limitations: Estimates of total diversity based on one million sequenced T cells were considered lower bounds and underestimates. Since profiling was done on bulk unsorted PBMCs, naive and antigen-experienced compartments could not be conclusively compared. Donor CMV infection status was unknown, potentially confounding age-related changes in expanded clonotypes. Observed TCR beta diversity per million T cells fell roughly linearly with age, and a significant reduction was already apparent by age approximately 40. Compared with the aged group, the long-lived group had more naive CD4+ T cells, fewer expanded clones and increased TCR diversity, a pattern suggesting age selection. A strong correlation was found between observed TCR beta diversity and the percentage of naive T cells measured by flow cytometry.

The 39 donors, aged roughly 6 to 95 years, were systemically healthy Caucasian individuals from Russia. Each donor gave about 9.7 milliliters of peripheral blood, drawn into EDTA-treated Vacutainer tubes. Ficoll-Paque density-gradient centrifugation was used to isolate PBMCs, with at least 7 million per sample. Total RNA was extracted from PBMCs with Trizol reagent, with at least 6 micrograms obtained per sample. Naive CD45RAhigh/CD27high T cell percentages were measured by flow cytometry on a PBMC aliquot from every donor. From the cysteine through the phenylalanine, the CDR3 covers 15 amino acids. Just the 45-base CDR3 DNA is kept, in frame starting at base 1. The germline V gene (reference sequence) supplies CDR1 LGHDT and CDR2 YNNKEL. V loses 4 bases, J loses 0 bases, and the germline ends lie 12 bases apart.

The clonotype comes from a woman older than 75 in good health. The rearranged chain carries TRBV3-1 and TRBJ2-5; the best D guess is TRBD1, with 5 bases matching. The specimen was blood. The CDR3: CASSLGDRHQETQYF. The bases are TGTGCCAGCAGCCTAGGCGACAGACACCAAGAGACCCAGTACTTC.